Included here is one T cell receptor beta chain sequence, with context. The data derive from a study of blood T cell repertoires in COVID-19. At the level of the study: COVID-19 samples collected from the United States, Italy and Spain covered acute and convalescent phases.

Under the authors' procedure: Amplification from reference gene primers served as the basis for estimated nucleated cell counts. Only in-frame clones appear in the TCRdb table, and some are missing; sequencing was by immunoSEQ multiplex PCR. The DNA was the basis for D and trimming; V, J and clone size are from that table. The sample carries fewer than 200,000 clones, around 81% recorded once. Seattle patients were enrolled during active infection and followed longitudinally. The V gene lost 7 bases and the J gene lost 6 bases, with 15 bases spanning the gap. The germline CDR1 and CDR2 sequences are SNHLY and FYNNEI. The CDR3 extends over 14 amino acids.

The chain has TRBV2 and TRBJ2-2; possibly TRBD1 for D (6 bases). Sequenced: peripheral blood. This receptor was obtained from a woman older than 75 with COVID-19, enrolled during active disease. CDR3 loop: CASMSQGTPGELFF. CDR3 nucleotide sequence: TGTGCCAGCATGAGCCAGGGGACGCCCGGGGAGCTGTTTTTT.